This passage covers 4 T cell receptor beta chains from one sample sequenced in a study of neurological immune-mediated disorders. TCRdb called the 5' RACE reads again in MiXCR, with one record for every CDR3 protein. The sample gives 75,000 to 95,000 distinct CDR3 sequences, roughly 17% of which show up once; 15% to 17% is in the top ten. Sample: PBMCs. The receptors originated from a woman between 40 and 50 years old in good health.

Ten or more counts support this clonotype. The chain uses TRBV5-6 and TRBJ2-7; 8 nucleotides align to TRBD1. Germline CDR1 reads SGHDT; CDR2 reads YYEEEE. The CDR3 runs 17 residues. Germline trimming cut 3 bases from V and 2 bases from J; bases unmatched to any gene: 13. The CDR3 coding sequence is TGTGCCAGCAGCTCGACAGGGGCAGGCGGTGGGACCTACGAGCAGTACTTC. Translating it yields CASSSTGAGGGTYEQYF. Full variable domain (outside the CDR3, taken from reference TRBV5-6 and TRBJ2-7): DAGVTQSPTHLIKTRGQQVTLRCSPKSGHDTVSWYQQALGQGPQFIFQYYEEEERQRGNFPDRFSGHQFPNYSSELNVNALLLGDSALYLCASSSTGAGGGTYEQYFGPGTRLTVT.

This clonotype was seen many times. The chain couples TRBV5-5 to TRBJ2-5; TRBD2 might be the D (8 bases). This CDR3 has 20 amino acids. Germline assignment: CDR1 SGHKS and CDR2 YYEKEE (reference sequence). Trimming cost V 0 bases and J 1 base, with 25 bases left between them. The CDR3 region is CASSLEGQATSGRTQETQYF. CDR3 nucleotides: TGTGCCAGCAGCTTGGAAGGACAGGCCACTAGCGGACGCACCCAAGAGACCCAGTACTTC.

Many counts were recorded for this clonotype. The chain recombines TRBV27 with TRBJ2-1; a weak D match, TRBD1 (5 bases). The germline gives CDR1 MNHEY, CDR2 SMNVEV (reference sequence). The CDR3 length is 16 residues. V gave up 2 bases and J gave up 5 bases, with 16 bases separating them. CDR3 region: CASSLGSRVDHNEQFF. In nucleotides, the CDR3 is TGTGCCAGCAGTTTAGGAAGCAGGGTCGACCACAATGAGCAGTTCTTC.

This clonotype is a singleton in its sample. J is TRBJ2-4 and V is TRBV6-1; possible D gene TRBD1, 6 bases. The germline V gene encodes CDR1 MNHNS and CDR2 SASEGT. V was cut by 7 bases and J by 2 bases, with 18 bases left in between. CDR3 size: 16 residues. CDR3 in amino acids: CASTPRGGLTKNIQYF. Written as DNA, the CDR3 is TGTGCCAGCACCCCACGAGGGGGATTGACCAAAAACATTCAGTACTTC.